This record covers a single T cell receptor (beta chain). Ten or more counts support this clonotype. Its binding antigen is unknown. Base qualities are not recorded, but no much larger clone differs from it by a single base. Libraries of naive CD8 T cells were built from about 20,000 to 1,000,000 sorted cells, with 10%, 30% or 50% of the purified RNA used. Naive CD8 T cells, defined as CD8+CD4-CCR7+CD45RA+, were FACS-sorted into RLT Plus buffer on a BD FACSAria II. Detection sensitivity was tested by spiking Jurkat RNA equal to over 8 TCR copies' worth into samples containing roughly 19,000-1,100,000 naive CD8 T cells. Enrichment of CD8 T cells was done with RosetteSep CD8+ T Cell Enrichment Cocktail plus Ficoll-Paque, and ACK red cell lysis came afterward. The germline V gene (reference sequence) specifies DFQATT as CDR1 and SNEGSKA as CDR2. The CDR3, from cysteine to phenylalanine, totals 13 residues. The only DNA kept is the CDR3, 39 bases in frame from the first base.

The method behind the library was PCR. Sequencing used a NextSeq 500. Bulk TCR libraries were made following a previously described method, with the TCR primers given in Table S5. Total RNA was purified with the Qiagen AllPrep DNA/RNA kit. Reads from multiple sequencing runs of the same library were pooled before analysis. Turning to the authors' computational methods: Reads were retained only if their TCR constant sequence matched exactly, and those retained reads were trimmed to 150 nt and grouped according to their 12-nt molecular barcodes. Reads inside each barcode group were sub-clustered using a 15% Levenshtein threshold, and a quality-weighted consensus sequence was constructed for each RNA molecule. Non-functional sequences were filtered out, along with any lower-count sequence sitting one edit away from another sequence. Based on a fit of two negative binomial distributions, barcode sub-clusters having less than 20% of the maximum read count were discarded. The public sequencing data were trimmed at Q25 with fastp and processed into clonotypes with MiXCR by TCRdb, which kept only in-frame beta chains. CDR3 protein sequences are deduplicated, and each keeps its most common genes and DNA. TCRdb, not the authors, supplied the V and J calls. This sample is represented by over 550,000 distinct CDR3 sequences; about 25% of them were singletons. The top ten clones comprise roughly 0.83% of the sample.

The data originate from a study of molecular identifiers for immune sequencing clone quantification (dated by TCRdb to the late 2010s). Background for the entire study: For a replicate experiment, the RNA from either approximately 20,000 or 100,000 naive CD8 T cells was divided into five aliquots, and four of those aliquots went on to sequencing. CD8 T cells were used in a methods study to benchmark molecular-identifier clustering-based TCR repertoire sequencing (MIDCIRS) and TCR RNA copy counting.

What the authors observed across the whole study: A single cell's worth of spiked-in Jurkat TCR RNA was reported detectable even among under 1.3 million naive CD8 T cells. Clones above 20 RNA copies held over 99% of molecules in CMV-specific effector cells but under 1% in naive cells. When barcode sub-clustering was not used, chimeric consensus sequences inflated TCR diversity, with chimeras reaching as high as 47%. The sizes of highly expanded clones could end up underestimated when identical TCR molecules share a barcode. The naive libraries included spiked-in Jurkat TCR RNA (around 9 copies' worth), and this Jurkat TCR RNA is not part of the donor repertoire. Modeling gave 3 to 3.5 recovered TCR RNA copies per cell versus approximately 10 by digital PCR, implying roughly 28% capture efficiency.

This TCR came from a human donor in good health. Some libraries in this study had Jurkat cell RNA spiked in. Rearrangement joined TRBV20-1 to TRBJ2-3; the D segment cannot be called with confidence. The sample comprised naive CD8+ T cells from blood, with Jurkat cell RNA spiked in. Read against the paper, the sample's cell subset or site label means: FACS-sorted CD8+CD4-CCR7+CD45RA+ naive T cells. The nucleotides are TGCTCAGATCTAGGTCCCCAAGGGGATACGCAGTATTTT. Its protein product is CSDLGPQGDTQYF.